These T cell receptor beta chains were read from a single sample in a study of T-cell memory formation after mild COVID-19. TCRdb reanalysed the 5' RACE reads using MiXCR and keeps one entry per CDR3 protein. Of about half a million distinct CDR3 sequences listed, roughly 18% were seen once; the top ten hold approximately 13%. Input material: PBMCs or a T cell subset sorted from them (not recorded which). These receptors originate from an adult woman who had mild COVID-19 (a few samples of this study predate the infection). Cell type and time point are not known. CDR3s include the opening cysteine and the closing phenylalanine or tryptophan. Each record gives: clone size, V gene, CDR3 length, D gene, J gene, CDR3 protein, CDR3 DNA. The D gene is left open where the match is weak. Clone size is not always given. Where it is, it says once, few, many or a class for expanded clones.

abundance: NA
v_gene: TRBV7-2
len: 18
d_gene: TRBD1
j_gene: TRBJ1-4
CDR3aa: CASSLETGAYPTNEKLFF
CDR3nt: TGTGCCAGCAGCCTAGAGACAGGGGCCTATCCAACTAATGAAAAACTGTTTTTT

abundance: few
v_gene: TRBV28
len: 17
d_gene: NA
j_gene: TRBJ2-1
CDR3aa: CANVVFVALHSYNEQFF
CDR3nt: TGTGCCAACGTAGTGTTTGTGGCCTTACACTCCTACAATGAGCAGTTCTTC

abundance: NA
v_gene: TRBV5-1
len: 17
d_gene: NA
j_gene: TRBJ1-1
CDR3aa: CASRMDTERRLDTEAFF
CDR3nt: TGCGCCAGCAGGATGGATACGGAACGGCGATTGGACACTGAAGCTTTCTTT

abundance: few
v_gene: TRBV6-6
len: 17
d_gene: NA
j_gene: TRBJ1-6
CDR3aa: CASSYPTTGPIGSPLHF
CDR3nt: TGTGCCAGCAGTTACCCAACCACGGGCCCGATCGGGTCACCCCTCCACTTT

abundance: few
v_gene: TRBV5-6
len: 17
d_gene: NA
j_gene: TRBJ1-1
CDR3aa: CASIWGPLEPSPAEAFF
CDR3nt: TGTGCCAGCATCTGGGGGCCTTTGGAGCCCTCCCCCGCTGAAGCTTTCTTT

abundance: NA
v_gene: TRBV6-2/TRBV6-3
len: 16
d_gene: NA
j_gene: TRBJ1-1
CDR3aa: CASSHRGRLGNTEAFF
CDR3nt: TGTGCCAGCAGCCACCGGGGCAGGTTGGGGAACACTGAAGCTTTCTTT

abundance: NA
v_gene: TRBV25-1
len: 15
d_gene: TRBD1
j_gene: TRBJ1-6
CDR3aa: CASSEGGGQVSPLHF
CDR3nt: TGTGCCAGCAGTGAAGGGGGAGGACAGGTTTCACCCCTCCACTTT

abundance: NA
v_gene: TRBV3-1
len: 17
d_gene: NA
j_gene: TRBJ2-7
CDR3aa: CASSPGLYEGIAYEQYF
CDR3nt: TGTGCCAGCAGCCCAGGCCTTTATGAGGGGATAGCCTACGAGCAGTACTTC

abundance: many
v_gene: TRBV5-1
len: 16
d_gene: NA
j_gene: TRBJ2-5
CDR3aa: CASSLSAGSGQETQYF
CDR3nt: TGCGCCAGCAGCTTGTCGGCGGGGTCAGGACAAGAGACCCAGTACTTC

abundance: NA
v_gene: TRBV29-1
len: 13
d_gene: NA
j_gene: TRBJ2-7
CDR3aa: CSVEPGPQDEQYF
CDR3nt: TGCAGCGTTGAACCCGGGCCACAGGACGAGCAGTACTTC

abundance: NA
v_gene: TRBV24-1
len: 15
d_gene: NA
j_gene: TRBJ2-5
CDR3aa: CATSDPRTVQETQYF
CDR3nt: TGTGCCACCAGTGATCCACGGACAGTCCAAGAGACCCAGTACTTC

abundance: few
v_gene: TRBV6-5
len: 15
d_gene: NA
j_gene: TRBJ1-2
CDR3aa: CASTYGGREAYGYTF
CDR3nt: TGTGCCAGCACCTACGGTGGACGGGAAGCCTATGGCTACACCTTC

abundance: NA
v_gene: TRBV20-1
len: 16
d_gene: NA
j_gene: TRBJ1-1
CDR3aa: CSARGMPGRMNTEAFF
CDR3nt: TGCAGTGCTAGAGGTATGCCGGGACGGATGAACACTGAAGCTTTCTTT

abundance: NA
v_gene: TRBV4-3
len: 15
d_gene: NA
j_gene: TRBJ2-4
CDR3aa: CASSQDFPGGSIQYF
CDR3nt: TGCGCCAGCAGCCAAGACTTTCCCGGGGGCTCTATTCAGTACTTC

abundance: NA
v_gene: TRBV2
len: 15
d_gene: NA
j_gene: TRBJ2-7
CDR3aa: CASSPQDLSSYEQYF
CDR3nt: TGTGCCAGCAGTCCCCAGGACTTGAGCTCCTACGAGCAGTACTTC

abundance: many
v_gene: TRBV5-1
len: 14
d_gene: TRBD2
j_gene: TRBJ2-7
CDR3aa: CASSSSGGSYEQYF
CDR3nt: TGCGCCAGCAGCTCTAGCGGGGGTTCCTACGAGCAGTACTTC

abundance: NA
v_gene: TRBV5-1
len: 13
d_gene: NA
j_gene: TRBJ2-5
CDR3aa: CASSLAQRGTQYF
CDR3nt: TGCGCCAGCAGCTTAGCACAGCGCGGAACCCAGTACTTC

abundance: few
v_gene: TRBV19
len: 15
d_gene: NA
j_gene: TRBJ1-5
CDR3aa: CASSIEGHRYQPQHF
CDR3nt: TGTGCCAGTAGTATTGAGGGACATCGCTATCAGCCCCAGCATTTT

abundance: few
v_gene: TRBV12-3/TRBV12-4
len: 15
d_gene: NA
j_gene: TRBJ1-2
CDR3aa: CASSPRPGQNYGYTF
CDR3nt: TGTGCCAGCAGTCCCCGACCGGGACAAAACTATGGCTACACCTTC